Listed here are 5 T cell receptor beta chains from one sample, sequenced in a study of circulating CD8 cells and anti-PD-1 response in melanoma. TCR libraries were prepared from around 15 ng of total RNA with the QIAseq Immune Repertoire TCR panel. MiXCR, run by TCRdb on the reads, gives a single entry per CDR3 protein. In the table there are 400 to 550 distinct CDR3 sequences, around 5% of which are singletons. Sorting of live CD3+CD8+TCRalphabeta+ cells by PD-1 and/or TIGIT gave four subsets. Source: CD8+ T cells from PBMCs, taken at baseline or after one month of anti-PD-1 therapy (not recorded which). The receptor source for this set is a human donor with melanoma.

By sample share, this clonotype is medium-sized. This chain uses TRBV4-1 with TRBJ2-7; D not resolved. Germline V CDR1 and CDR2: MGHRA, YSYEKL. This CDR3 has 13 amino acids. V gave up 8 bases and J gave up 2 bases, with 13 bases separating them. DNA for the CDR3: TGCGCCAGCGGACGAACGTTGACCTACGAGCAGTACTTC. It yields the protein CASGRTLTYEQYF.

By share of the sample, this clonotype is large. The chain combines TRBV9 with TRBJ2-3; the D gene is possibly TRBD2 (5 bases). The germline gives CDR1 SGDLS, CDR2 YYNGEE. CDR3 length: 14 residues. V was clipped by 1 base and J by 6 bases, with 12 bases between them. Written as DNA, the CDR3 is TGTGCCAGCAGCGTAACTTACGGGGATGATACGCAGTATTTT. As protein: CASSVTYGDDTQYF.

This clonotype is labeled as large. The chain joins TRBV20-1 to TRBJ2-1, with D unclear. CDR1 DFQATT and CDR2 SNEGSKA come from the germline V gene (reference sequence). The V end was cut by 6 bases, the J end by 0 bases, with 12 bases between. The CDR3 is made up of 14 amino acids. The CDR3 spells CSAPPQSSYNEQFF. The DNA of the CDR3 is TGCAGTGCCCCCCCGCAGAGCTCCTACAATGAGCAGTTCTTC.

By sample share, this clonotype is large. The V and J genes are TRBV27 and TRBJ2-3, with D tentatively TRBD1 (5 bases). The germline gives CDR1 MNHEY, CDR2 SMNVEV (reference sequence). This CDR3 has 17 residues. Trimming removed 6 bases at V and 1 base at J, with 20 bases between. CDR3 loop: CASSQPPQGFGTDTQYF. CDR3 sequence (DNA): TGTGCCAGCAGCCAACCCCCTCAGGGTTTCGGCACAGATACGCAGTATTTT.

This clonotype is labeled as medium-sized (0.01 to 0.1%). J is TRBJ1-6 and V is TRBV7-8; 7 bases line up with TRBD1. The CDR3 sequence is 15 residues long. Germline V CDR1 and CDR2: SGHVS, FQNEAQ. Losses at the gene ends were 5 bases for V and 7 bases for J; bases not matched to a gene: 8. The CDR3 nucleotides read TGTGCCAGCAGCGCGACAGGGTTGGGGAATTCACCCCTCCACTTT. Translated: CASSATGLGNSPLHF.